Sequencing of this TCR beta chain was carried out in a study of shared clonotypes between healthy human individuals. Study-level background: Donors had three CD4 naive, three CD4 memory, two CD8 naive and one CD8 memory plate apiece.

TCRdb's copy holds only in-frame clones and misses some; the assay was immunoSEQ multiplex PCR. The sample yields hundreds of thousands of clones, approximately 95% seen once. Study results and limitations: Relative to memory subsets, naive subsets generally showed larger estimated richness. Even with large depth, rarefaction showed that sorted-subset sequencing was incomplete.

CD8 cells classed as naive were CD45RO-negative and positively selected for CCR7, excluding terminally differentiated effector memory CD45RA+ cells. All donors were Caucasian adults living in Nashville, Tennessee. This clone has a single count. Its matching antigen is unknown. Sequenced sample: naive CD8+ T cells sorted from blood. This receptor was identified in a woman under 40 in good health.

In DNA, the CDR3 is TGTGCCAGCAGCCCCTTAGCGGGAGGTAGGAATGAGCAGTTCTTC. It yields the protein CASSPLAGGRNEQFF. This chain links TRBV11-2 with TRBJ2-1; 10 bases line up with TRBD2. Germline V lookup: CDR1 SGHAT, CDR2 FQNNGV. CDR3 length: 15 amino acids. Losses at the gene ends were 5 bases for V and 7 bases for J; bases not matched to a gene: 8.